This entry features one TCR beta chain sequence. Its antigen is currently unknown. V was trimmed by 3 bases and J by 6 bases, leaving 10 bases between them. The CDR3 is 13 residues long. The V gene's germline CDR1 is LGHNT and CDR2 FRNRAP. The data stem from a study of T cell responses to AZD1222 COVID-19 vaccine. Across the study: Pooled together were second doses at about 4 or about 12 weeks.

General study points: Once two AZD1222 doses were given, Spike-specific TCR breadth and depth went up. White British people made up most donors, females outnumbered males, and clonal diversity was possibly underestimated. Seropositive status at baseline applied to only six AZD1222 recipients.

The assay was immunoSEQ multiplex PCR, and TCRdb's table has in-frame clones only and misses some. The table lists 100,000 to 150,000 clones, roughly 91% of them singletons. The sample here was peripheral blood, taken on day 0 of AZD1222 vaccination. The clonotype comes from an adult in good health. V usage is TRBV12-5 and J usage is TRBJ2-3; perhaps D is TRBD1 or TRBD2 (5 bases each). The CDR3 reads CASGLQEADTQYF. CDR3 DNA: TGTGCTAGTGGTTTACAGGAGGCGGATACGCAGTATTTT.